The 8 T cell receptor beta chains below were found in one sample sequenced in a study of blood T cell repertoires in COVID-19. Some clones are missing from TCRdb's copy, which holds only in-frame ones; the method was immunoSEQ multiplex PCR. In the table there are 65,000 to 75,000 clones, 80% to 90% of which are singletons. The sample consisted of peripheral blood. The receptors here all came from a woman between 45 and 60 years old with active COVID-19.

V and J are TRBV7-9 and TRBJ2-7; the match to TRBD2 covers 8 bases. V was clipped by 4 bases and J by 4 bases; unmatched bases: 9. The V gene's germline CDR1 is SEHNR and CDR2 FQNEAQ (reference sequence). This CDR3 contains 15 residues. This CDR3 reads CASSSVPSGSYEQYF. The DNA for the CDR3 is TGTGCCAGCAGCTCCGTCCCTAGCGGGTCGTACGAGCAGTACTTC.

V is TRBV3-1 (or the pseudogene TRBV3-2) and J is TRBJ1-1; D perhaps matches TRBD1 (6 bases). This CDR3 contains 14 residues. V lost 4 bases, J lost 0 bases, and 9 bases lay in between. CDR1 LGHDT and CDR2 YNNKEL come from the germline V gene (reference sequence). CDR3 coding DNA: TGTGCCAGCAGCCGGGACAAAATGAACACTGAAGCTTTCTTT. Amino acid sequence: CASSRDKMNTEAFF.

The V and J genes are TRBV15 and TRBJ1-4, with 8 bases fitting TRBD1. This CDR3 has 13 amino acids. V lost 5 bases and J lost 8; bases outside the gene matches: 4. Germline CDR1 LNHNV, CDR2 YYDKDF (reference sequence). The CDR3 loop is CATSGRGREKLFF. CDR3 sequence (DNA): TGTGCCACCAGCGGCAGGGGGCGCGAAAAACTGTTTTTT. The entire variable domain, with the rest obtained from reference TRBV15 and TRBJ1-4, is as follows: DAMVIQNPRYQVTQFGKPVTLSCSQTLNHNVMYWYQQKSSQAPKLLFHYYDKDFNNEADTPDNFQSRRPNTSFCFLDIRSPGLGDTAMYLCATSGRGREKLFFGSGTQLSVL.

The chain uses TRBV9 and TRBJ1-1; a weak D match, TRBD1 (5 bases). V lost 1 base and J 3 bases, leaving 16 bases between the germline ends. CDR1 and CDR2 from the germline V gene are SGDLS and YYNGEE. This CDR3 comprises 16 residues. This CDR3 is CASSVLVVGGDTEAFF. CDR3 DNA: TGTGCCAGCAGCGTATTAGTTGTCGGGGGGGACACTGAAGCTTTCTTT.

V is TRBV6-2 or TRBV6-3 and J is TRBJ2-7; the D gene is possibly TRBD2 (5 bases). The CDR3 totals 19 residues. Germline V CDR1 and CDR2: MNHEY, SVGEGT. V was trimmed by 0 bases and J by 0 bases, leaving 21 bases between them. CDR3 in DNA: TGTGCCAGCAGTTACTCGGGAGAAGGTGGCCGAAAAAGCTCCTACGAGCAGTACTTC. This gives the protein CASSYSGEGGRKSSYEQYF.

The chain uses TRBV27 and TRBJ1-5; 11 bases are shared with TRBD1. Trimming cost V 4 bases and J 6 bases; bases outside gene matches: 5. CDR1 and CDR2 (germline): MNHEY, SMNVEV (reference sequence). CDR3 length equals 15 residues. CDR3 coding DNA: TGTGCCAGCAGTTCCGGACAGGGGGCGAGTCAGCCCCAGCATTTT. Protein sequence: CASSSGQGASQPQHF.

J is TRBJ2-7 and V is TRBV9; tentatively, D is TRBD1 (6 bases). V was cut by 3 bases and J by 0 bases, with 10 bases left in between. Germline V CDR1 and CDR2: SGDLS, YYNGEE. The CDR3 spans 14 residues. The DNA of the CDR3 is TGTGCCAGCAGCGAAACAGGGTTCTCCTACGAGCAGTACTTC. Protein product: CASSETGFSYEQYF.

The J gene is TRBJ1-2, the V gene TRBV30; unclear D gene. V was shortened by 1 base and J by 9 bases, with 12 bases between the two germline ends. The CDR3 covers 12 residues. Germline-derived CDR1 and CDR2 are GTSNPN and SVGIG (reference sequence). CDR3 nucleotide sequence: TGTGCCTGGAGTGCCGGCGGTCGGAGCTACACCTTC. Amino acid sequence: CAWSAGGRSYTF.